What follows is one T cell receptor beta chain and its context. The sample originates from a study of blood T cell repertoires in COVID-19. V lost 0 bases and J lost 4, with 6 bases in between. The CDR3 covers 13 residues. The germline CDR1 and CDR2 sequences are LNHNV and YYDKDF (reference sequence). Using immunoSEQ multiplex PCR, the repertoire was profiled, and TCRdb retains in-frame clones only, with some absent. Of roughly 140,000 clones in the sample, 90% are singletons; the top ten hold more than 9.5%. The sequence came from a woman older than 75 with acute or convalescent COVID-19. The gene calls are TRBV15 and TRBJ1-2; D not certain. The sample was peripheral blood. The CDR3 nucleotides read TGTGCCACCAGCAGAGAACTGATCTATGGCTACACCTTC. This gives the protein CATSRELIYGYTF.